The present T cell receptor (beta chain) was sequenced within a study of T cells in Graves' hyperthyroidism and ophthalmopathy. From RNA transcripts, TCR beta CDR3 regions were amplified. The TCR CDR3 first-round RT-PCR relied on the HTBI primer set. TCRdb re-derived calls from the multiplex PCR reads in MiXCR, one entry per CDR3 protein. The profile shows about 640,000 distinct CDR3 sequences, roughly 20% of them singletons. Germline assignment: CDR1 MNHEY and CDR2 SVGEGT. CDR3 length: 14 amino acids. The J segment lost 5 bases and the V segment lost 7 bases, leaving 8 bases of the junction unmatched. This clonotype was counted ten times or more.

Input material: blood. The chain links TRBV6-2 or TRBV6-3 to TRBJ1-1; 9 nucleotides agree with TRBD1. The TCR was taken from a man younger than 40 with Graves' ophthalmopathy. CDR3 residues: CASMNRGRGTEAFF. The CDR3 bases are TGTGCCAGCATGAACAGGGGGCGAGGAACTGAAGCTTTCTTT.